This note documents a single T cell receptor (beta chain) sequence. A library of TCRbeta sequences, prepared with unique molecular identifiers, was generated. A single record per CDR3 protein comes from TCRdb applying MiXCR to the PCR reads. The table records 330,000 or so distinct CDR3 sequences, approximately 10% of them present only once. CDR1 and CDR2 (germline): SEHNR, FQNEAQ (reference sequence). This CDR3 has 15 amino acids. J lost 4 bases, V lost 5 bases, and 7 bases had no gene match. The source of the sample is a study of T-cell reconstitution after alpha-beta-depleted transplantation in children.

The sequences come from PBMCs from the stem cell graft donor, collected from the stem cell graft. The V call is TRBV7-9, the J call TRBJ2-7; 11 nucleotides line up with TRBD1. The TCR originated in a human donor who donated a stem cell graft to a child with acute lymphoblastic leukemia. In DNA form, the CDR3 reads TGTGCCAGCAGCCGAACCCGGGACAGGGGGTACGAGCAGTACTTC. Amino acids: CASSRTRDRGYEQYF.